A single T cell receptor (beta chain) is shown here with its context. Its specificity is unknown. V was clipped by 9 bases and J by 4 bases, with 12 bases between them. This CDR3 contains 13 residues. The germline V gene has CDR1 ENHRY and CDR2 SYGVKD. The data are from a study of CD8+CD57+ T cells in acquired aplastic anemia. Across the whole study: Sorted CD4+ and CD8+ cells gave an average of approximately 3.1 ug of DNA. Overall study results and limits: About 30 was the count of CD8+ CDR3 sequences that patients shared with controls.

TCR beta VDJ and CDR3 profiles were obtained from a genomic DNA template. From the reads, TCRdb called clonotypes with MiXCR, one entry per CDR3 protein. Here the sample spans 150,000 to 180,000 distinct CDR3 sequences, just over 50% being singletons. Patients included in sequencing had previously demonstrated CD8+CD57+ cell expansion by flow cytometry. The sequence derives from a human donor with aplastic anemia. This chain uses TRBV10-3 with TRBJ2-2, with D tentatively TRBD2 (5 bases). Sequenced material: sorted CD4+, CD8+, or CD8+CD57+ T cells (not recorded which) from PBMCs. CDR3 amino acids: CAMGPGSTGELFF. The CDR3 bases are TGTGCCATGGGCCCGGGGAGCACCGGGGAGCTGTTTTTT.